One sample yielded the 5 T cell receptor beta chains listed below, sequenced in a study of blood T cells in healthy people across ages. Then a second PCR, running roughly 7 to 12 cycles, was carried out with a sample-barcoded 5' primer and a J-beta primer mix. Each CDR3 protein gets one entry after TCRdb re-called the 5' RACE reads with MiXCR. The sample lists around 800,000 distinct CDR3 sequences, roughly 25% seen once, with roughly 3.1% in the top ten. These same data were also listed under a study on T cells of mothers and their children.

Sequenced: blood. Receptor source: a boy aged 5 to 17 in good health.

The chain joins TRBV20-1 to TRBJ2-4; 9 bases match TRBD1. The CDR3 totals 16 residues. Germline V lookup: CDR1 DFQATT, CDR2 SNEGSKA (reference sequence). The V and J ends lost 6 bases and 4 bases, in that order; junction bases with no gene match: 13. The CDR3 protein is CSAPLDRGGPKNIQYF. The CDR3 DNA reads TGCAGTGCCCCTCTTGACAGGGGGGGCCCAAAAAACATTCAGTACTTC.

This clonotype turned up a few times. The chain carries TRBV7-9 and TRBJ2-5; D is unresolved. The V end was cut by 5 bases, the J end by 5 bases, with 18 bases between. Germline CDR1 and CDR2: SEHNR and FQNEAQ (reference sequence). The CDR3 has 15 amino acids. The CDR3 loop reads CASSAEFDGLETQYF. The CDR3 nucleotides are TGTGCCAGCAGCGCCGAGTTCGATGGGCTGGAGACCCAGTACTTC.

This clonotype came up a few times. This chain links TRBV4-3 with TRBJ1-1; TRBD1 might be the D (5 bases). CDR3 length: 13 amino acids. The V gene's germline CDR1 is LGHNA and CDR2 YSLEER. With 0 bases removed from V and 6 bases from J, the gap between germline ends came to 8 bases. CDR3 in DNA: TGCGCCAGCAGCCAAGATGGGGGATCTGAAGCTTTCTTT. This codes for CASSQDGGSEAFF.

This sequence joins TRBV24-1 and TRBJ2-2, with D unclear. CDR3 size: 13 residues. Per the germline V gene, CDR1 is KGHDR and CDR2 is SFDVKD. Trimming stripped 0 bases from V and 7 bases from J, with 5 bases between. This CDR3 is CATSDLENGELFF. CDR3 DNA sequence: TGTGCCACCAGTGATTTGGAGAACGGGGAGCTGTTTTTT.

This clonotype was recorded a few times. V usage is TRBV7-9 and J usage is TRBJ2-5, with D unclear. This CDR3 comprises 15 residues. Germline-derived CDR1 and CDR2 are SEHNR and FQNEAQ (reference sequence). V was clipped by 4 bases and J by 4 bases, with 16 bases between them. CDR3: CASSSVGSLGETQYF. As DNA, the CDR3 is TGTGCCAGCAGCTCGGTGGGGTCTTTAGGAGAGACCCAGTACTTC.